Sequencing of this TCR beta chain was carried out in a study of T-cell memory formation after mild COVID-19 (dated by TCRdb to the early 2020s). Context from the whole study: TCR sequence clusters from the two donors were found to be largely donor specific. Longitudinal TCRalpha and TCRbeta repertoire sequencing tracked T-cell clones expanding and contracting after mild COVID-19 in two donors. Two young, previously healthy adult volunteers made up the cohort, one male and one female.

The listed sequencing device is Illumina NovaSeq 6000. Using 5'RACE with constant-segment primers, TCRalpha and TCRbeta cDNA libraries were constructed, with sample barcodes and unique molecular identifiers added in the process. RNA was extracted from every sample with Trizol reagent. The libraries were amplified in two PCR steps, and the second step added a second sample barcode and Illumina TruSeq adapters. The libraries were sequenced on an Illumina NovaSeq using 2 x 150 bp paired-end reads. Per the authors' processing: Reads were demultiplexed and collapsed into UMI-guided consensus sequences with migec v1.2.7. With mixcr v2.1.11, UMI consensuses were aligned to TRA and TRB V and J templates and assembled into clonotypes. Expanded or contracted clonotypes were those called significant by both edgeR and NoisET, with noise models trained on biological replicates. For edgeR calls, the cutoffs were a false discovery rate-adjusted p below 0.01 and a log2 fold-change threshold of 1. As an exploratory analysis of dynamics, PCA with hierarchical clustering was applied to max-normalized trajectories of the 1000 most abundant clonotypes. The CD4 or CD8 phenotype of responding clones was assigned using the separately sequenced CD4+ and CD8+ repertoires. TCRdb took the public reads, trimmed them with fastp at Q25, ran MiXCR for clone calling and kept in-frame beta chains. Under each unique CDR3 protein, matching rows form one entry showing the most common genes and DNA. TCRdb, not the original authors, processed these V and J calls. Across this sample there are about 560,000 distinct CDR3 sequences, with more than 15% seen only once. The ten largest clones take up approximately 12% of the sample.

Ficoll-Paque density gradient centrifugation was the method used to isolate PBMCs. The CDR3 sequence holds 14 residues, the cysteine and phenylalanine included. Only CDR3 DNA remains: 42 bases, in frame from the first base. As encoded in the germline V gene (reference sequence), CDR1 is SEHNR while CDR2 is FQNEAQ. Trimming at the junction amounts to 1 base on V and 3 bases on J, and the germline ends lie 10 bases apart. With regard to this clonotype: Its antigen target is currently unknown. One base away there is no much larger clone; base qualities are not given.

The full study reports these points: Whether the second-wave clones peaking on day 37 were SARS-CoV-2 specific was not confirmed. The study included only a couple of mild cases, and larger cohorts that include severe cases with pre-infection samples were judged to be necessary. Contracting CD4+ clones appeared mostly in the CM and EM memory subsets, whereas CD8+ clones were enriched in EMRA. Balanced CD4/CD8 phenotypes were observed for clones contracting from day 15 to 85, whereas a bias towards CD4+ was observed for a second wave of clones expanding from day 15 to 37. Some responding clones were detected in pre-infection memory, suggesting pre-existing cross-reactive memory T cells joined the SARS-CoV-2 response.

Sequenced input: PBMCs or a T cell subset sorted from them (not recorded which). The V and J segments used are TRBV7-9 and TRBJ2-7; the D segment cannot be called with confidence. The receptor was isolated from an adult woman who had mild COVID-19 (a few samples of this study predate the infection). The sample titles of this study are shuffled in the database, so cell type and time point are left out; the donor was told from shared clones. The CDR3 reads CASSLEGYGYEQYF. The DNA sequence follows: TGTGCCAGCAGCTTAGAAGGGTATGGCTACGAGCAGTACTTC.